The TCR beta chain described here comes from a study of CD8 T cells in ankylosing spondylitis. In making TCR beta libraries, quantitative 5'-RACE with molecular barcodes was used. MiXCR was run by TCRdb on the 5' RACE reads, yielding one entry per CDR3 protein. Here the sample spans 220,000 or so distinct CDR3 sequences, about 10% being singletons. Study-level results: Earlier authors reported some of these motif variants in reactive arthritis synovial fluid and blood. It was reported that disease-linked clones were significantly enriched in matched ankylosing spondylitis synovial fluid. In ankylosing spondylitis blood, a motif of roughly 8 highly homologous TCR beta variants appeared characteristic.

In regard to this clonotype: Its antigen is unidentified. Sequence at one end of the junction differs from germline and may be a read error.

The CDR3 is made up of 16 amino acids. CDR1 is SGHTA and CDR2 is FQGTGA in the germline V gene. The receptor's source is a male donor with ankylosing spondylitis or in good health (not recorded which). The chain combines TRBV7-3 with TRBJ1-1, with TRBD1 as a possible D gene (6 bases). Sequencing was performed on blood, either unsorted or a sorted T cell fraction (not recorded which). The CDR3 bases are TGTACCAGCAGCTCGAACGGGGGCAGGGTGAACACTGAAGCTTTCTTT. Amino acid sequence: CTSSSNGGRVNTEAFF.